This passage covers 32 T cell receptor beta chains from one sample sequenced in a study of T-cell reconstitution after alpha-beta-depleted transplantation in children. Using unique molecular identifiers, the investigators prepared the TCRbeta library. TCRdb used MiXCR to reprocess the PCR reads, holding one entry per CDR3 protein. The data hold about 980,000 distinct CDR3 sequences, with about 29% observed a single time. Material: PBMCs, mostly from graft donor cells, obtained 360 days after TCRalphabeta/CD19-depleted stem cell transplant. The origin of the receptors is a boy in the first two years of life who had a stem cell transplant for SCID, so the T cells may come from the graft donor.

A few counts support this clonotype. J is TRBJ2-3 and V is TRBV20-1, with 9 bases identical to TRBD2. CDR3 size: 15 residues. With 3 bases clipped from V and 4 bases from J, the junction kept 8 bases outside the gene matches. CDR1 DFQATT and CDR2 SNEGSKA come from the germline V gene (reference sequence). CDR3 nucleotides: TGCAGTGCTAGTGGCGGGGGGGTCACGGCAGATACGCAGTATTTT. Amino acids: CSASGGGVTADTQYF.

The chain recombines TRBV4-3 with TRBJ2-7, with TRBD1 matching over 8 bases. J lost 1 base, V lost 4 bases, and 15 bases had no gene match. The germline gives CDR1 LGHNA, CDR2 YSLEER. The CDR3 runs 18 residues. Here the CDR3 reads CASSRLERGDRSSYEQYF. In nucleotides, the CDR3 is TGCGCCAGCAGCCGATTGGAAAGGGGGGACAGGTCATCCTACGAGCAGTACTTC.

This clonotype showed up just a few times. This rearrangement joins TRBV4-1 to TRBJ2-7; 8 bases agree with TRBD1. The CDR3 has 14 residues. After removal of 0 bases from V and 4 bases from J, the junction contained 2 bases not matched to a gene. The germline CDR1 and CDR2 sequences are MGHRA and YSYEKL. CDR3 sequence (DNA): TGCGCCAGCAGCCAAGAGGACAGGGTATACGAGCAGTACTTC. As protein: CASSQEDRVYEQYF.

This chain connects TRBV4-1 to TRBJ2-7, with D tentatively TRBD1 (5 bases). The CDR3 covers 14 residues. In germline, CDR1 is MGHRA, CDR2 YSYEKL. The V and J ends lost 1 base and 5 bases respectively, with 12 bases between them. CDR3 protein: CASSQGGGRDEQYF. DNA of the CDR3: TGCGCCAGCAGCCAAGGGGGCGGTAGGGACGAGCAGTACTTC.

The gene calls are TRBV6-1 and TRBJ2-1; perhaps TRBD2 as D (7 bases). This CDR3 is built from 15 residues. Trimming cost V 6 bases and J 8 bases, with 20 bases left between them. The germline V gene encodes CDR1 MNHNS and CDR2 SASEGT. CDR3 nucleotide sequence: TGTGCCAGCAGCCTAGGGGGGGGTTGGCTGGATGAGCAGTTCTTC. Its translation is CASSLGGGWLDEQFF.

The V call is TRBV2, the J call TRBJ2-1; D possibly uses TRBD1 or TRBD2 (5 bases each). Germline V gene data show CDR1 as SNHLY and CDR2 as FYNNEI. The ends were cut back, 3 bases at V and 5 bases at J, with 14 bases in the middle. The CDR3 spans 15 residues. In nucleotides, the CDR3 is TGTGCCAGCAGTGATGGTGGGGGATTGAACAATGAGCAGTTCTTC. Its protein is CASSDGGGLNNEQFF.

The V gene is TRBV30, the J gene TRBJ2-1; D gene uncertain. V lost 1 base and J lost 1, with 5 bases in between. Germline lookup yields CDR1 GTSNPN and CDR2 SVGIG (reference sequence). The CDR3 contains 13 residues. CDR3 residues: CAWSDKSYNEQFF. CDR3 DNA: TGTGCCTGGAGTGACAAATCCTACAATGAGCAGTTCTTC.

V is TRBV12-5 and J is TRBJ2-1; tentatively, D is TRBD2 (5 bases). Germline V lookup: CDR1 LGHNT, CDR2 FRNRAP. V was pared by 6 bases and J by 7 bases, with 13 bases between. The CDR3 length is 13 residues. This chain's CDR3 is CASGSGVSNEQFF. CDR3 coding DNA: TGTGCTAGTGGCAGCGGAGTGTCGAATGAGCAGTTCTTC. Drawing the rest from reference TRBV12-5 and TRBJ2-1, the complete variable domain is DARVTQTPRHKVTEMGQEVTMRCQPILGHNTVFWYRQTMMQGLELLAYFRNRAPLDDSGMPKDRFSAEMPDATLATLKIQPSEPRDSAVYFCASGSGVSNEQFFGPGTRLTVL.

This chain links TRBV12-3 or TRBV12-4 with TRBJ2-5; weak D call: TRBD2 (5 bases). This CDR3 has 13 residues. V lost 10 bases and J lost 7, with 19 bases in between. CDR3 DNA: TGTGCCACCTCAGAGGGCATGGGGTGGACCCAGTACTTC. Amino acids: CATSEGMGWTQYF.

This rearrangement joins TRBV7-9 to TRBJ2-4; D possibly corresponds to TRBD2 (6 bases). V was trimmed by 5 bases and J by 3 bases, leaving 14 bases between them. There are 15 residues in the CDR3. Germline V gene data show CDR1 as SEHNR and CDR2 as FQNEAQ (reference sequence). The CDR3 spells CASSPPPGVKNIQYF. CDR3 in DNA: TGTGCCAGCAGCCCCCCCCCGGGGGTCAAAAACATTCAGTACTTC.

This clonotype showed up just a few times. Here the CDR3 DNA reads TGTGCCAGCAGCGTAGTTGGACTCCCCGGAGGTACGCAGTATTTT. Translating it yields CASSVVGLPGGTQYF. The V call is TRBV9, the J call TRBJ2-3, with D maybe TRBD2 (5 bases). This CDR3 region has 15 residues. V was pared by 0 bases and J by 8 bases, with 16 bases between. Germline-derived CDR1 and CDR2 are SGDLS and YYNGEE.

The rearrangement joins TRBV5-5 to TRBJ2-2, with D hard to call. V lost 5 bases and J 7 bases, leaving 9 bases between the germline ends. In germline, CDR1 is SGHKS, CDR2 YYEKEE (reference sequence). The CDR3 consists of 12 residues. CDR3 loop: CASSPLLGELFF. The CDR3 nucleotides read TGTGCCAGCAGTCCCCTTCTCGGGGAGCTGTTTTTT. Combining the CDR3 with reference TRBV5-5 and TRBJ2-2 gives the whole variable domain DAGVTQSPTHLIKTRGQQVTLRCSPISGHKSVSWYQQVLGQGPQFIFQYYEKEERGRGNFPDRFSARQFPNYSSELNVNALLLGDSALYLCASSPLLGELFFGEGSRLTVL.

The rearrangement uses TRBV6-2 or TRBV6-3 and TRBJ2-7, with no clear D. CDR1 MNHEY and CDR2 SVGEGT come from the germline V gene. The CDR3 consists of 14 residues. V was trimmed by 5 bases and J by 0 bases, leaving 11 bases between them. CDR3 DNA: TGTGCCAGCAGTCGGGCCTTCAGCTCCTACGAGCAGTACTTC. It encodes CASSRAFSSYEQYF.

This clonotype turned up a few times. The chain uses TRBV7-9 and TRBJ2-2; D is possibly TRBD2 (6 bases). The V and J ends lost 4 bases and 5 bases respectively, with 20 bases between them. Germline loops: CDR1 SEHNR, CDR2 FQNEAQ (reference sequence). The CDR3 length is 17 residues. CDR3 protein: CASSSPEGPPLTGELFF. The DNA of the CDR3 is TGTGCCAGCAGCTCCCCGGAGGGCCCCCCTCTAACCGGGGAGCTGTTTTTT.

The chain joins TRBV7-2 to TRBJ2-7, with 8 bases aligning to TRBD1. J was trimmed by 2 bases and V by 5 bases; bases with no gene match: 11. This CDR3 is built from 16 residues. CDR1 is SGHTA and CDR2 is FQGNSA in the germline V gene. The DNA for the CDR3 is TGTGCCAGCAGCCAACCGGACAGGGAACCCCCCTACGAGCAGTACTTC. It specifies CASSQPDREPPYEQYF.

This sequence joins TRBV6-2 or TRBV6-3 and TRBJ1-1, with 7 bases that match TRBD1. Per the germline V gene, CDR1 is MNHEY and CDR2 is SVGEGT. Trimming at V came to 6 bases and at J to 4 bases, leaving 14 bases not matched to a gene. CDR3 length: 16 amino acids. This chain's CDR3 is CASSPRRDRWATEAFF. The DNA for the CDR3 is TGTGCCAGCAGCCCAAGGCGGGACAGATGGGCCACTGAAGCTTTCTTT.

This chain connects TRBV29-1 to TRBJ2-1; TRBD1 aligns across 7 bases. CDR3 length: 12 residues. V shed 6 bases and J 4 bases; nucleotides not matched to a gene: 3. Germline-derived CDR1 and CDR2 are SQVTM and ANQGSEA. CDR3 DNA sequence: TGCAGCGTGACAGGGAAGTACAATGAGCAGTTCTTC. Translated, it gives CSVTGKYNEQFF.

For the CDR3, the DNA is TGCAGCGTTGAAGATGGGGCTGCGACAGGCTGGGAGACCCAGTACTTC. It yields the protein CSVEDGAATGWETQYF. This rearrangement joins TRBV29-1 to TRBJ2-5, with D possibly TRBD1 on 6 matching bases. The V gene's germline CDR1 is SQVTM and CDR2 ANQGSEA. V was cut by 0 bases and J by 5 bases, with 19 bases left in between. The length of the CDR3 is 16 residues.

This clonotype was detected only once. The J gene is TRBJ1-4, the V gene TRBV12-3 or TRBV12-4, with D possibly matching TRBD1 (5 bases). V dropped 3 bases and J dropped 7 bases, with 15 bases sitting between them. This CDR3 is 15 amino acids long. CDR3 bases: TGTGCCAGCAGTTTGGGGGGTGGGGTAGCTGAAAAACTGTTTTTT. Translated, it gives CASSLGGGVAEKLFF.

V gene TRBV7-2 combines with J gene TRBJ2-5, with D possibly TRBD1 on 5 matching bases. Per the germline V gene, CDR1 is SGHTA and CDR2 is FQGNSA. This CDR3 is built from 16 residues. Deletions cut 0 bases from V and 4 bases from J, with 15 bases between. CDR3 coding DNA: TGTGCCAGCAGCTTAGCGCATTCCAGCCAGGGAGAGACCCAGTACTTC. This gives the protein CASSLAHSSQGETQYF. The variable domain in full, with the rest retrieved from reference TRBV7-2 and TRBJ2-5, is GAGVSQSPSNKVTEKGKDVELRCDPISGHTALYWYRQSLGQGLEFLIYFQGNSAPDKSGLPSDRFSAERTGGSVSTLTIQRTQQEDSAVYLCASSLAHSSQGETQYFGPGTRLLVL.

This clonotype was observed a few times. The V and J genes are TRBV24-1 and TRBJ2-3; D unresolved. Between the trimmed V and J ends, which lost 3 bases and 1 base, there was a span of 7 bases. The CDR3 spans 14 residues. The germline V gene encodes CDR1 KGHDR and CDR2 SFDVKD. The CDR3 DNA is TGTGCCACCAGTGATCGACAAGGCACAGATACGCAGTATTTT. Translating it yields CATSDRQGTDTQYF.

Of note for this clonotype: It is likely a read error, because the conserved phenylalanine at the end of the CDR3 is missing. This sequence joins TRBV20-1 and TRBJ2-5, with a tentative D call TRBD1 (6 bases). This CDR3 region has 11 residues. Trimming shortened V by 5 bases and J by 4 bases, and 8 bases separated the two germline ends. Germline CDR1 is DFQATT and CDR2 is SNEGSKA (reference sequence). CDR3 DNA sequence: TGCAGTGCTCAGGGGAGAGAGACCCAGTACTCC. This encodes CSAQGRETQYS.

This clonotype was seen only a few times. This rearrangement joins TRBV4-2 to TRBJ2-3; D is unresolved. V lost 0 bases, J lost 8 bases, and 12 bases lay in between. The V gene's germline CDR1 is LGHNA and CDR2 YNFKEQ. The CDR3 is 14 amino acids. CDR3 in DNA: TGTGCCAGCAGCCAAGAGACACCCTCGGTTACGCAGTATTTT. Protein product: CASSQETPSVTQYF.

This clonotype occurred a few times. The V gene is TRBV13, the J gene TRBJ1-4; maybe TRBD1 (6 bases). Trimming removed 5 bases from V and 4 bases from J, with 11 bases in between. In germline, CDR1 is PRHDT, CDR2 FYEKMQ (reference sequence). This CDR3 comprises 14 residues. CDR3 nucleotide sequence: TGTGCCAGCAGCGGAAGGGGGATTAATGAAAAACTGTTTTTT. It encodes CASSGRGINEKLFF. Drawing the rest from reference TRBV13 and TRBJ1-4, the complete variable domain is AAGVIQSPRHLIKEKRETATLKCYPIPRHDTVYWYQQGPGQDPQFLISFYEKMQSDKGSIPDRFSAQQFSDYHSELNMSSLELGDSALYFCASSGRGINEKLFFGSGTQLSVL.

This chain uses TRBV6-1 with TRBJ1-2, with D uncertain. CDR1 and CDR2 from the germline V gene are MNHNS and SASEGT. Trimming pared 6 bases from V and 4 bases from J, leaving 18 bases between. This CDR3 is 15 amino acids long. CDR3: CASSRRRGVGYGYTF. CDR3 bases: TGTGCCAGCAGCCGCCGGCGGGGAGTCGGCTATGGCTACACCTTC.

V gene TRBV5-1 combines with J gene TRBJ2-3; D is uncertain. V dropped 1 base and J dropped 7 bases, with 7 bases sitting between them. The CDR3 is made up of 12 amino acids. Germline-derived CDR1 and CDR2 are SGHRS and YFSETQ. This CDR3 reads CASSLYGYTQYF. Here the CDR3 DNA reads TGCGCCAGCAGCTTGTACGGTTATACGCAGTATTTT.

This clonotype has just a few counts. The rearrangement joins TRBV20-1 to TRBJ2-1; TRBD2 is a possible D gene (6 bases). The V gene's germline CDR1 is DFQATT and CDR2 SNEGSKA (reference sequence). V was cut by 5 bases and J by 8 bases, with 16 bases left in between. The CDR3 is 13 residues long. The CDR3 nucleotides read TGCAGTGCTTCTTCGACTAGGACGGATGAGCAGTTCTTC. This encodes CSASSTRTDEQFF.

This clonotype was recorded a few times. The chain links TRBV5-1 to TRBJ2-3, with D hard to call. The length of the CDR3 is 16 residues. Trimming took off 0 bases at V and 2 bases at J, with 13 bases between the two ends. Germline lookup yields CDR1 SGHRS and CDR2 YFSETQ. CDR3 sequence: CASSLGTLKHTDTQYF. As DNA, the CDR3 is TGCGCCAGCAGCTTGGGGACCCTCAAACACACAGATACGCAGTATTTT.

This clonotype was counted only a few times. V usage is TRBV5-1 and J usage is TRBJ2-5; 16 bases align to TRBD2. Germline assignment: CDR1 SGHRS and CDR2 YFSETQ. The V segment lost 0 bases and the J segment 5 bases; nucleotides outside the gene matches: 13. CDR3 length: 20 amino acids. As DNA, the CDR3 is TGCGCCAGCAGCTTGGTCCTACCGGGACTAGCGGGGGGGCCGCGGGAGACCCAGTACTTC. The encoded protein is CASSLVLPGLAGGPRETQYF. The whole variable domain, filled in from reference TRBV5-1 and TRBJ2-5, reads KAGVTQTPRYLIKTRGQQVTLSCSPISGHRSVSWYQQTPGQGLQFLFEYFSETQRNKGNFPGRFSGRQFSNSRSEMNVSTLELGDSALYLCASSLVLPGLAGGPRETQYFGPGTRLLVL.

The chain combines TRBV20-1 with TRBJ2-5; 8 positions match TRBD2. With 4 bases clipped from V and 5 bases from J, the junction kept 9 bases outside the gene matches. Germline values: CDR1 DFQATT, CDR2 SNEGSKA (reference sequence). The CDR3 totals 14 residues. In DNA, the CDR3 is TGCAGTGCTATATATAGCGGGGCGCGGGAGACCCAGTACTTC. It translates to CSAIYSGARETQYF.

This chain connects TRBV5-1 to TRBJ1-5, with D possibly being TRBD1 (6 bases). V lost 3 bases and J 4 bases, leaving 14 bases between the germline ends. The CDR3 is 15 residues long. Germline-derived CDR1 and CDR2 are SGHRS and YFSETQ. DNA of the CDR3: TGCGCCAGCAGCTCGGAGGACAGTCGAAATCAGCCCCAGCATTTT. Translation gives CASSSEDSRNQPQHF.

The chain carries TRBV20-1 and TRBJ1-2, with D possibly matching TRBD1 (6 bases). The CDR3 has 12 amino acids. Germline V gives CDR1 DFQATT, CDR2 SNEGSKA (reference sequence). Trimming stripped 5 bases from V and 6 bases from J, with 13 bases between. The CDR3, as DNA: TGCAGTGCTTTGGGCCAGGGGAATGGCTACACCTTC. Protein sequence: CSALGQGNGYTF.